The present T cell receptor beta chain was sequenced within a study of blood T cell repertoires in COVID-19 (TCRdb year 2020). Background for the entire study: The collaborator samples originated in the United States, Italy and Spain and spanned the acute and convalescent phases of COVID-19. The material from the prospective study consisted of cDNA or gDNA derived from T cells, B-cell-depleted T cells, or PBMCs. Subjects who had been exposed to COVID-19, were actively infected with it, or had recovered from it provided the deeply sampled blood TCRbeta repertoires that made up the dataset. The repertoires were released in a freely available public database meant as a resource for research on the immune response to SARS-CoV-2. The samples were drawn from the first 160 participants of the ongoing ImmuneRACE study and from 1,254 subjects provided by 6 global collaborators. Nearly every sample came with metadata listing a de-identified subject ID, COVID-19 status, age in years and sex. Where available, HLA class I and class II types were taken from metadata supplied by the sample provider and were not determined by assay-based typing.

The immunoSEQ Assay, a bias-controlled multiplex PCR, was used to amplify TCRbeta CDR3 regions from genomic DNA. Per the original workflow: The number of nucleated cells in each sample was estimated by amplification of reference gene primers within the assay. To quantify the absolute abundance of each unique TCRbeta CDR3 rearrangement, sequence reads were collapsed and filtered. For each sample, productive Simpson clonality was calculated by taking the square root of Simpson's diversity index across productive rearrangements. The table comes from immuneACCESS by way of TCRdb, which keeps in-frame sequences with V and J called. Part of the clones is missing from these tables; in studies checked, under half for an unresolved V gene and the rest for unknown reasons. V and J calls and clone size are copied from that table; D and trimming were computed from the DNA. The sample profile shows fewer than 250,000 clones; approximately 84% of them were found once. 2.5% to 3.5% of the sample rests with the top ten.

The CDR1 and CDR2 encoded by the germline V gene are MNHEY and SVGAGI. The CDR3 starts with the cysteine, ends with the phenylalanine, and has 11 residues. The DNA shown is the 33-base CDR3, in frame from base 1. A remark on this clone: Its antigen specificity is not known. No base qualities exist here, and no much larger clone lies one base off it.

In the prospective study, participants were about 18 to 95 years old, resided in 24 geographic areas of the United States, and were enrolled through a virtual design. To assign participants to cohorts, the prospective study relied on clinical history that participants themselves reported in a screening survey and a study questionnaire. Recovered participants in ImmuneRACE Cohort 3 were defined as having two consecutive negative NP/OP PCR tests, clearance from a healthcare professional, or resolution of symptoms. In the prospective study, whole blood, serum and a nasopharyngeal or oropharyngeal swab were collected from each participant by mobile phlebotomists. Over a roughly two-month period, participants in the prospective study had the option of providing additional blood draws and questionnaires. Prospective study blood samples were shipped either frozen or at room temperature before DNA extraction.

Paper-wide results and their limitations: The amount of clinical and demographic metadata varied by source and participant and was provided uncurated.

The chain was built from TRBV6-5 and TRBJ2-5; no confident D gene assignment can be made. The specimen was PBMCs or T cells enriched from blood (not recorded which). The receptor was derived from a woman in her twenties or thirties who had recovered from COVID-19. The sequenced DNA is TGTGCGAGTAGACTTCAAGAGACCCAGTACTTC. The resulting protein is CASRLQETQYF.